A selection of T cell receptor beta chains follows, all from one sample in a study of T cells after yellow fever vaccination. A single record per CDR3 protein comes from TCRdb applying MiXCR to the 5' RACE reads. The profile shows about 99,000 distinct CDR3 sequences, 5.8% of them singletons. The sequences come from CD8+ T cells sorted from PBMCs, collected 10 days after the yellow fever booster vaccination. The source of these receptors is a young man who received the YFV17D yellow fever vaccine. Both conserved end residues are part of each CDR3. A D gene is named only where the DNA matches it firmly. A row's size may be missing; if present it is once, few, many or a size class.

J	D	V	size	DNA	CDR3
TRBJ2-7	NA	TRBV2	few	TGTGCCCGCGTGAACCCCCGGAGACCCTACGAGCAGTACTTC	CARVNPRRPYEQYF
TRBJ2-2	NA	TRBV9	few	TGTGCCAGCAGCCCGAGCGGTCCCGGGGAGCTGTTTTTT	CASSPSGPGELFF
TRBJ2-5	TRBD2	TRBV20-1	NA	TGCAGTGCTAGCCCGTTTAGCGGGGGGGAAGAGACCCAGTACTTC	CSASPFSGGEETQYF
TRBJ2-2	TRBD2	TRBV4-3	few	TGCGCCAGCAGCCAGGGACTAGCGGTTAACACCGGGGAGCTGTTTTTT	CASSQGLAVNTGELFF
TRBJ1-5	NA	TRBV12-3/TRBV12-4	few	TGTGCCAGCAGTTCAGTACAGTCGGGGCAGCCCCAGCATTTT	CASSSVQSGQPQHF
TRBJ1-2	NA	TRBV6-6	NA	TGTGCCAGCAACCCAGGGCCGGGCTACACCTTC	CASNPGPGYTF
TRBJ2-1	TRBD2	TRBV9	few	TGTGCCAGCAGCGACCCGGGACTAGCGGGGTGGAGCTCCTACAATGAGCAGTTCTTC	CASSDPGLAGWSSYNEQFF
TRBJ1-3	NA	TRBV4-3	few	TGCGCCAGCAGCCAAGGCAGATTACAGATTCCTGGAAACACCATATATTTT	CASSQGRLQIPGNTIYF
TRBJ2-3	NA	TRBV7-9	many	TGTGCCACCCAGGCAGGGCCCACAGATACGCAGTATTTT	CATQAGPTDTQYF
TRBJ2-5	TRBD1	TRBV4-1	NA	TGCGCCAGCAGCTTCCGGACAGGGGAAGAAGAGACCCAGTACTTC	CASSFRTGEEETQYF
TRBJ1-1	NA	TRBV12-3/TRBV12-4	many	TGTGCCAGCAGTTTCCCCGGACAGTCTGAAGCTTTCTTT	CASSFPGQSEAFF
TRBJ2-3	TRBD2	TRBV7-2	few	TGTGCCAGCAGCTTCAGGGGACTAGTGCGCACAGATACGCAGTATTTT	CASSFRGLVRTDTQYF
TRBJ2-1	TRBD1	TRBV7-2	few	TGTGCCAGCAGCCCTAGTCCGGGACAGGGCTTC	CASSPSPGQGF
TRBJ2-2	TRBD2	TRBV20-1	NA	TGCAGTGCTAGAGATACGGGGGGTCACACCGGGGAGCTGTTTTTT	CSARDTGGHTGELFF
TRBJ1-1	NA	TRBV4-1	NA	TGCGCCAGCAGCCAAGATGGGAGGTACACCGAAGCTTTCTTT	CASSQDGRYTEAFF
TRBJ2-1	NA	TRBV6-5	NA	TGTGCCAGCAGTCAGCCCCTGGGTGGGGACTTTTACAATGAGCAGTTCTTC	CASSQPLGGDFYNEQFF
TRBJ2-2	TRBD1	TRBV28	many	TGTGCCAGCAGTAAGGGCAGGGGGCGGAACACCGGGGAGCTGTTTTTT	CASSKGRGRNTGELFF
TRBJ2-2	NA	TRBV27	NA	TGTGCCAGCGCCTACAGGGCAGCCGGGGAGCTGTTTTTT	CASAYRAAGELFF
TRBJ2-1	NA	TRBV4-2	NA	TGTGCCAGCAGCCGCGAAACGGTCTTGGGGGTATACAATGAGCAGTTCTTC	CASSRETVLGVYNEQFF
TRBJ2-5	NA	TRBV12-3/TRBV12-4	NA	TGTGCCAGCAGTTTATATGGCGTGGGGAAAGAGACCCAGTACTTC	CASSLYGVGKETQYF
TRBJ2-7	NA	TRBV7-2	few	TGTGCCAGCAGTTATCGGAGGTACGAGCAGTACTTC	CASSYRRYEQYF
TRBJ1-1	NA	TRBV5-1	few	TGCGCCACAGGCGGCGCGGGCGCTGAAGCTTTCTTT	CATGGAGAEAFF
TRBJ2-1	TRBD2	TRBV20-1	many	TGCAGTGCTAGAGATTTGGGGGGGGTCTACAATGAGCAGTTCTTC	CSARDLGGVYNEQFF
TRBJ2-1	NA	TRBV11-2	many	TGTGCCAGCAGCTTAGGAGATTACAATGAGCAGTTCTTC	CASSLGDYNEQFF
TRBJ1-3	NA	TRBV18	NA	TGTGCCAGCTCACCCGACGGAAACACCATATATTTT	CASSPDGNTIYF
TRBJ1-1	NA	TRBV12-3/TRBV12-4	few	TGTGCCAGCAGTTGGGGTCCCTGGCGGACTGAAGCTTTCTTT	CASSWGPWRTEAFF
TRBJ2-5	NA	TRBV4-3	many	TGCGCCAGCAGCCAAGATCTTACAGGACAGAATTGGGGGGAGACCCAGTACTTC	CASSQDLTGQNWGETQYF
TRBJ2-1	TRBD1	TRBV12-3/TRBV12-4	NA	TGTGCCAGCAGCGGGACAGGGTTTGATGAGCAGTTCTTC	CASSGTGFDEQFF
TRBJ1-6	NA	TRBV19	NA	TGTGCCAGCAGTGAGAACCAGGGACCGACGAATAATTCACCCCTCCACTTT	CASSENQGPTNNSPLHF
TRBJ1-6	TRBD1	TRBV7-9	few	TGTGCCAGCAGCTTAGGCGGGACAGGGTCGAAGAATTCACCCCTCCACTTT	CASSLGGTGSKNSPLHF
TRBJ1-1	NA	TRBV12-3/TRBV12-4	few	TGTGCCAGCAGTCGACCTGTGTCCAGGGACACTGAAGCTTTCTTT	CASSRPVSRDTEAFF
TRBJ1-2	NA	TRBV29-1	few	TGCAGCGTTACCGGGTCAAACTATGGCTACACCTTC	CSVTGSNYGYTF
TRBJ1-2	TRBD1	TRBV7-9	NA	TGTGCCAGCAGCCTAGGACAGGGACGCTACACCTTC	CASSLGQGRYTF
TRBJ2-2	TRBD2	TRBV27	many	TGTGCCAGCAGTTTATCAATCACTAGCGGGGGCGCCGGGGAGCTGTTTTTT	CASSLSITSGGAGELFF